The 28 T cell receptor beta chains presented below share a single source sample, sequenced in a study of T cells in Graves' hyperthyroidism and ophthalmopathy. It was RNA transcripts that yielded the amplified TCR beta CDR3 regions. A set of HTBI primers served as the primers for a first-round RT-PCR of the TCR CDR3. TCRdb reprocessed the multiplex PCR reads with MiXCR, giving one entry per CDR3 protein. The sample has 640,000 or so distinct CDR3 sequences, roughly 14% seen once; the top ten hold about 4%. The sequenced material came from blood. The origin of the receptors is a middle-aged woman with Graves' ophthalmopathy.

This clonotype was counted many times. The chain joins TRBV29-1 to TRBJ2-5; 7 bases match TRBD1. V was pared by 4 bases and J by 2 bases, with 7 bases of the junction left unmatched. Germline CDR1 and CDR2: SQVTM and ANQGSEA. The CDR3 extends over 14 amino acids. The CDR3 nucleotides are TGCAGCGTTGGACCCAGGGGGACACAAGAGACCCAGTACTTC. Translating gives CSVGPRGTQETQYF.

This clonotype was detected many times. The CDR3 region has the DNA TGTGCCAGCAGCTCAGGGACGGGCTATAACACTGAAGCTTTCTTT. Translated: CASSSGTGYNTEAFF. The chain is built from TRBV11-1 and TRBJ1-1; D may be TRBD1 (5 bases). The CDR3 totals 15 residues. V was cut by 4 bases and J by 2 bases, with 14 bases left in between. The germline CDR1 and CDR2 sequences are SGHAT and FQDESV (reference sequence).

The chain carries TRBV3-1 and TRBJ2-5; D is possibly TRBD2 (5 bases). V was cut by 4 bases and J by 8 bases, with 14 bases left in between. This CDR3 spans 13 amino acids. In germline, CDR1 is LGHDT, CDR2 YNNKEL (reference sequence). CDR3 sequence (DNA): TGTGCCAGCAGCCCGGAGCTAGGGAGCACCCAGTACTTC. Its protein product is CASSPELGSTQYF.

This clonotype came up many times. The chain uses TRBV12-3 or TRBV12-4 and TRBJ2-2; 7 bases agree with TRBD1. This CDR3 region has 15 residues. The V and J ends lost 3 bases and 7 bases, in that order; junction bases with no gene match: 8. Here the CDR3 reads CASSFAQGVVGELFF. The CDR3 nucleotides read TGTGCCAGCAGTTTCGCGCAGGGGGTTGTCGGGGAGCTGTTTTTT.

There are many counts of this clonotype. The chain links TRBV4-3 to TRBJ1-1, with TRBD1 identical over 8 bases. Germline assignment: CDR1 LGHNA and CDR2 YSLEER. The CDR3 is made up of 14 amino acids. The V segment lost 2 bases and the J segment 4 bases; nucleotides outside the gene matches: 3. CDR3 residues: CASSQQGAGTEAFF. The CDR3 nucleotides are TGCGCCAGCAGCCAACAGGGGGCGGGCACTGAAGCTTTCTTT.

This clonotype was seen repeatedly, ten times or more. This chain connects TRBV30 to TRBJ1-2; D perhaps matches TRBD1 (5 bases). Germline loops: CDR1 GTSNPN, CDR2 SVGIG (reference sequence). This CDR3 has 11 amino acids. Trimming removed 2 bases at V and 7 bases at J, with 8 bases between. CDR3 amino acids: CAWSYGGGYTF. The CDR3 coding sequence is TGTGCCTGGAGTTACGGGGGTGGCTACACCTTC.

This clonotype was detected ten times or more. The chain carries TRBV11-2 and TRBJ2-7, with 12 bases matching TRBD2. The V segment lost 5 bases and the J segment 5 bases; nucleotides outside the gene matches: 10. Germline loops: CDR1 SGHAT, CDR2 FQNNGV. The CDR3 is 16 residues long. This CDR3 reads CASSPETSGSFDEQYF. Written as DNA, the CDR3 is TGTGCCAGCAGCCCGGAGACTAGCGGGAGTTTCGACGAGCAGTACTTC. The whole variable domain, remainder taken from reference TRBV11-2 and TRBJ2-7, is EAGVAQSPRYKIIEKRQSVAFWCNPISGHATLYWYQQILGQGPKLLIQFQNNGVVDDSQLPKDRFSAERLKGVDSTLKIQPAKLEDSAVYLCASSPETSGSFDEQYFGPGTRLTVT.

This clonotype was detected ten times or more. This chain links TRBV13 with TRBJ1-1; 9 nucleotides align to TRBD1. After removal of 6 bases from V and 5 bases from J, the junction contained 4 bases not matched to a gene. CDR3 length: 13 residues. Per the germline V gene, CDR1 is PRHDT and CDR2 is FYEKMQ (reference sequence). The CDR3 spells CASRRDRETEAFF. The CDR3 DNA reads TGTGCCAGCAGGAGGGACAGGGAAACTGAAGCTTTCTTT.

This clonotype appeared many times. The chain employs TRBV28 and TRBJ2-5; D may match TRBD1 or TRBD2 (5 bases each). V was shortened by 5 bases and J by 2 bases, with 15 bases between the two germline ends. Germline V lookup: CDR1 MDHEN, CDR2 SYDVKM. CDR3 size: 15 residues. CDR3 amino acids: CASSGGNEGQETQYF. As DNA, the CDR3 is TGTGCCAGCAGTGGGGGAAATGAGGGGCAAGAGACCCAGTACTTC.

In its sample, this clonotype was seen many times. The chain is built from TRBV2 and TRBJ1-1, with 9 bases lining up with TRBD1. The J segment lost 7 bases and the V segment lost 6 bases, leaving 6 bases of the junction unmatched. Germline CDR1 and CDR2: SNHLY and FYNNEI. This CDR3 region has 13 residues. CDR3 sequence (DNA): TGTGCCAGCAGCCCGGGACAGGGATATGAAGCTTTCTTT. As protein: CASSPGQGYEAFF.

This clonotype has at least ten counts. The rearrangement uses TRBV20-1 and TRBJ1-1; weak D call: TRBD1 (5 bases). This CDR3 comprises 15 residues. V was clipped by 1 base and J by 3 bases, with 15 bases between them. Per the germline V gene, CDR1 is DFQATT and CDR2 is SNEGSKA (reference sequence). CDR3 DNA: TGCAGTGCTAGAGGAGGCCCGGGACGGGACACTGAAGCTTTCTTT. Translation gives CSARGGPGRDTEAFF.

This clonotype has a single count. This chain uses TRBV5-1 with TRBJ2-7; possibly TRBD1 for D (5 bases). Germline V gene lookup returns CDR1 SGHRS and CDR2 YFSETQ. Trimming cost V 4 bases and J 0 bases, with 14 bases left between them. This CDR3 comprises 15 residues. For the CDR3, the DNA is TGCGCCAGCAGCCCACGACAGCAGAACTCCTACGAGCAGTACTTC. This translates into CASSPRQQNSYEQYF.

This clonotype was recorded at least ten times. J is TRBJ2-7 and V is TRBV6-2 or TRBV6-3; 9 nucleotides line up with TRBD1. The CDR3 length is 13 residues. Germline V CDR1 and CDR2: MNHEY, SVGEGT. Germline trimming cut 8 bases from V and 3 bases from J; bases unmatched to any gene: 5. CDR3 protein: CASWTGVSYEQYF. CDR3 in DNA: TGTGCCAGCTGGACAGGGGTCAGCTACGAGCAGTACTTC.

The V and J genes are TRBV28 and TRBJ2-5; 12 nucleotides align to TRBD2. CDR1 is MDHEN and CDR2 is SYDVKM in the germline V gene. After removal of 5 bases from V and 4 bases from J, the junction contained 11 bases not matched to a gene. There are 17 residues in the CDR3. CDR3 nucleotide sequence: TGTGCCAGCAGTGGACAGACTAGCGGGAGTTGGAGAGAGACCCAGTACTTC. It encodes CASSGQTSGSWRETQYF.

This clonotype was seen repeatedly, ten times or more. CDR3 DNA: TGTGCCAGCATCCGAGCCACGGGTCCGAACACCGGGGAGCTGTTTTTT. Translation gives CASIRATGPNTGELFF. The J gene is TRBJ2-2, the V gene TRBV2; no clear D gene. Trimming pared 7 bases from V and 0 bases from J, leaving 15 bases between. The CDR3 is 16 residues long. Per the germline V gene, CDR1 is SNHLY and CDR2 is FYNNEI.

This clonotype came up many times. V and J are TRBV12-3 or TRBV12-4 and TRBJ1-2; 11 bases line up with TRBD1. The CDR3 contains 14 residues. J was trimmed by 10 bases and V by 1 base; bases with no gene match: 5. The CDR3 coding sequence is TGTGCCAGCAGTTTAGGGACAGGGGGCTCCAACTACACCTTC. Residues: CASSLGTGGSNYTF.

This clonotype appeared many times. The genes are TRBV6-5 and TRBJ2-7; 7 positions agree with TRBD1. J was trimmed by 2 bases and V by 4 bases; bases with no gene match: 5. CDR1 and CDR2 (germline): MNHEY, SVGAGI. This CDR3 has 14 amino acids. CDR3 nucleotide sequence: TGTGCCAGCAGTTCCTCAGGGGGAACCTACGAGCAGTACTTC. Translation gives CASSSSGGTYEQYF.

This clonotype was observed at least ten times. The chain joins TRBV3-1 to TRBJ2-5; 10 bases are shared with TRBD2. The CDR3 has 16 amino acids. V lost 6 bases to trimming and J lost 4 bases; unmatched junction nucleotides: 11. Germline V gene sequence: CDR1 LGHDT, CDR2 YNNKEL (reference sequence). CDR3 DNA sequence: TGTGCCAGCAGGCAGCTAGCGGGAGAGTTTAGAGAGACCCAGTACTTC. As protein: CASRQLAGEFRETQYF.

There are many counts of this clonotype. J is TRBJ2-7 and V is TRBV10-3; a weak D match, TRBD1 (7 bases). The CDR3 length is 16 residues. The germline CDR1 and CDR2 sequences are ENHRY and SYGVKD. Trimming left V 5 bases short and J 1 base short, with 18 bases between. CDR3 in amino acids: CAISTQGGGTSYEQYF. The CDR3 nucleotides are TGTGCCATCAGTACTCAGGGGGGCGGGACTTCCTACGAGCAGTACTTC.

The V gene is TRBV6-2 or TRBV6-3, the J gene TRBJ2-1; D remains ambiguous. V was trimmed by 2 bases and J by 0 bases, leaving 11 bases between them. The CDR3 length is 16 residues. The germline CDR1 and CDR2 sequences are MNHEY and SVGEGT. This CDR3 reads CASSYTPMSSYNEQFF. The CDR3 DNA sequence: TGTGCCAGCAGTTACACCCCCATGAGCTCCTACAATGAGCAGTTCTTC.

At least ten counts were recorded for this clonotype. The chain employs TRBV27 and TRBJ2-7, with TRBD1 identical over 7 bases. This CDR3 contains 14 residues. J gave up 2 bases and V 3 bases, and 4 bases lay outside the gene matches. Germline values: CDR1 MNHEY, CDR2 SMNVEV (reference sequence). The DNA for the CDR3 is TGTGCCAGCAGTTTGGGGGACAGTCCCTACGAGCAGTACTTC. As protein: CASSLGDSPYEQYF.

This clonotype was seen at least ten times. This chain uses TRBV4-1 with TRBJ2-7; D is uncertain. In germline, CDR1 is MGHRA, CDR2 YSYEKL. The V and J ends lost 0 bases and 0 bases respectively, with 9 bases between them. This CDR3 has 15 amino acids. CDR3 in DNA: TGCGCCAGCAGCCAAGAAGTGGGAATCTCCTACGAGCAGTACTTC. Amino acids: CASSQEVGISYEQYF.

This clonotype showed up many times. This chain uses TRBV6-5 with TRBJ1-2; D is unresolved. The CDR3 is made up of 14 amino acids. Trimming shortened V by 5 bases and J by 4 bases, and 14 bases separated the two germline ends. In germline, CDR1 is MNHEY, CDR2 SVGAGI. Here the CDR3 reads CASSRDWGSYGYTF. CDR3 bases: TGTGCCAGCAGTCGCGACTGGGGTTCCTATGGCTACACCTTC.

This clonotype was seen ten or more times. V gene TRBV28 combines with J gene TRBJ2-7; the D call may be TRBD1 or TRBD2 (6 bases each). Looked up from germline, CDR1 is MDHEN and CDR2 is SYDVKM. The CDR3 consists of 13 residues. The V and J ends lost 7 bases and 2 bases respectively, with 12 bases between them. This CDR3 is CASTYGGTYEQYF. The CDR3 DNA reads TGTGCCAGCACATACGGGGGCACCTACGAGCAGTACTTC.

The gene calls are TRBV5-5 and TRBJ1-1; no clear D gene. The V gene lost 5 bases and the J gene lost 5 bases, with 13 bases spanning the gap. CDR3 size: 13 residues. Germline values: CDR1 SGHKS, CDR2 YYEKEE (reference sequence). CDR3 coding DNA: TGTGCCAGCAGTTTAAATCGGGCTACTGAAGCTTTCTTT. It translates to CASSLNRATEAFF.

The J gene is TRBJ2-2, the V gene TRBV11-2, with TRBD2 matching over 8 bases. Germline V CDR1 and CDR2: SGHAT, FQNNGV. With 3 bases clipped from V and 5 bases from J, the junction kept 8 bases outside the gene matches. The CDR3 is made up of 16 amino acids. CDR3 DNA: TGTGCCAGCAGCTTGGACAGCGGGAGTGGAACCGGGGAGCTGTTTTTT. This encodes CASSLDSGSGTGELFF.

This clonotype was picked up many times. This chain links TRBV28 with TRBJ2-7; TRBD2 is a possible D gene (7 bases). The CDR3 covers 16 residues. Germline CDR1 reads MDHEN; CDR2 reads SYDVKM. Trimming left V 5 bases short and J 0 bases short, with 17 bases between. The CDR3 DNA sequence: TGTGCCAGCAGTCCTTTAGGGGAGGGGGTCTCCTACGAGCAGTACTTC. Its translation is CASSPLGEGVSYEQYF.

This clonotype was counted once. V is TRBV28 and J is TRBJ1-3; no reliable D call. CDR3 size: 15 residues. Trimming shortened V by 7 bases and J by 0 bases, and 13 bases separated the two germline ends. Germline CDR1 MDHEN, CDR2 SYDVKM. The CDR3 nucleotides read TGTGCCAGCACCTGGGAGACGTCCTCTGGAAACACCATATATTTT. Protein sequence: CASTWETSSGNTIYF.